This T cell receptor (beta chain) appears in the sequencing data of a study of T-cell memory formation after mild COVID-19. cDNA libraries for TCR alpha and TCR beta, carrying sample barcodes and UMIs, came from 5'RACE with constant-segment primers. TCRdb re-called the 5' RACE reads through MiXCR, storing one row per CDR3 protein. The sample holds roughly 280,000 distinct CDR3 sequences, around 15% seen once. Study-wide points: Still unconfirmed is whether the second-wave clones peaking on day 37 recognized SARS-CoV-2. There was a balanced CD4/CD8 profile in clones contracting day 15 to 85, and later expanders leaned CD4+.

Comments on this clonotype: Its specificity is unknown.

The CDR3 is 17 amino acids. CDR1 is MNHEY and CDR2 is SVGAGI in the germline V gene. J lost 3 bases, V lost 0 bases, and 5 bases had no gene match. Sample: PBMCs or a T cell subset sorted from them (not recorded which). The source of this sequence is a man between 18 and 29 years old who had mild COVID-19 (a few samples of this study predate the infection). Cell type and time point are not known. V and J are TRBV6-5 and TRBJ2-2; 9 positions agree with TRBD2. CDR3 nucleotides: TGTGCCAGCAGTTACTCGGCGGGACTAGCTTACACCGGGGAGCTGTTTTTT. Its translation: CASSYSAGLAYTGELFF.